A selection of T cell receptor beta chains follows, all from one sample in a study of CD8 T cells in ankylosing spondylitis. Each CDR3 protein gets one entry after TCRdb re-called the 5' RACE reads with MiXCR. The repertoire holds under 850,000 distinct CDR3 sequences, with 15% to 20% as singletons. Sequences were obtained from blood, either unsorted or a sorted T cell fraction (not recorded which). The receptors come from a male donor with ankylosing spondylitis. The CDR3 runs from the conserved cysteine through the conserved F or W. The D gene is left open where the match is weak. Part of the rows lack a size; the others show once, few, many or a class for expanded clones.

TRBV7-9	few	.	TRBJ2-1	TGTGCCACCCGGCTGAGCTCCTACAATGAGCAGTTCTTC	CATRLSSYNEQFF
TRBV20-1	few	.	TRBJ1-3	TGCAGTGCTAGAGCTCAGGGACCTACTGGAAACACCATATATTTT	CSARAQGPTGNTIYF
TRBV19	.	TRBD1	TRBJ1-2	TGTGCCAGTAGTCCGAATCCCGGGACAGGGGGGTATGGCTACACCTTC	CASSPNPGTGGYGYTF
TRBV28	few	TRBD1	TRBJ2-6	TGTGCCAGCAAGGGACAGGGCCACTCTGGGGCCAACGTCCTGACTTTC	CASKGQGHSGANVLTF
TRBV2	.	TRBD2	TRBJ2-5	TGTGCCAGCAGGGTAGCGGGGAGGTACCAAGAGACCCAGTACTTC	CASRVAGRYQETQYF
TRBV6-2/TRBV6-3	few	TRBD1	TRBJ1-5	TGTGCCAGCAGTTACCCTACCGGGTCGACAGGGGATCAGCCCCAGCATTTT	CASSYPTGSTGDQPQHF
TRBV6-1	few	.	TRBJ2-1	TGTGCCAGCAGTACCGGGAGAATCAATGAGCAGTTCTTC	CASSTGRINEQFF
TRBV12-3/TRBV12-4	.	.	TRBJ1-1	TGTGCCAGCAGACCGAGGGCGATGAACACTGAAGCTTTCTTT	CASRPRAMNTEAFF
TRBV4-2	few	.	TRBJ2-7	TGTGCCAGCAGCCAAGGTTATGGGATGAGCTCCTACGAGCAGTACTTC	CASSQGYGMSSYEQYF
TRBV2	few	TRBD1	TRBJ1-2	TGTGCCAGCACAAAACAGGGGGCCTCTGGCTACACCTTC	CASTKQGASGYTF
TRBV20-1	many	.	TRBJ1-1	TGCAGTGCTAGCACGGGAGACCCTGGGACTGAAGCTTTCTTT	CSASTGDPGTEAFF
TRBV29-1	few	TRBD1	TRBJ2-2	TGCAGCGTTGAGGGACAGGGGAACACCGGGGAGCTGTTTTTT	CSVEGQGNTGELFF
TRBV5-1	few	.	TRBJ1-1	TGCGCCAGCAGCTTGGGGGTCGTGGAGGAAACTGTGCGGACTGAAGCTTTCTTT	CASSLGVVEETVRTEAFF
TRBV5-1	many	.	TRBJ2-2	TGCGCCAGCAGCTTGGCCGTGGACAAACCCACCGGGGAGCTGTTTTTT	CASSLAVDKPTGELFF
TRBV20-1	few	TRBD1	TRBJ2-1	TGCAGTGCGTTAGTTCAGGGGGCCTACAATGAGCAGTTCTTC	CSALVQGAYNEQFF
TRBV20-1	few	TRBD1	TRBJ1-1	TGCAGTGCGAGGGGGCATGATGAAGCTTTCTTT	CSARGHDEAFF
TRBV4-2	.	.	TRBJ2-2	TGTGCCAGCAGCCAAGTGGGGGCGGGGACGAACACCGGGGAGCTGTTTTTT	CASSQVGAGTNTGELFF
TRBV20-1	.	.	TRBJ1-2	TGCAGTGCTTTTATCAACAGGGATAGCTATGGCTACACCTTC	CSAFINRDSYGYTF
TRBV7-9	few	.	TRBJ2-7	TGTGCCAGCAGTCCCCCAAACGGGGCAGGTTTCTACGAGCAGTACTTC	CASSPPNGAGFYEQYF
TRBV5-1	.	TRBD1	TRBJ1-2	TGCGCCAGCAGCTTGGTTGGGACAGGGGACTATGGCTACACCTTC	CASSLVGTGDYGYTF
TRBV27	few	.	TRBJ1-5	TGTGCCAGCAGTTCCTCGATTTATCAGCCCCAGCATTTT	CASSSSIYQPQHF
TRBV7-9	.	.	TRBJ2-2	TGTGCCAGCACGGGATCGAACACCGGGGAGCTGTTTTTT	CASTGSNTGELFF
TRBV5-1	.	.	TRBJ1-4	TGCGCCAGCAGCTTGGGGTATAGTTCGGGGGACGAAAAACTGTTTTTT	CASSLGYSSGDEKLFF
TRBV10-3	.	.	TRBJ2-6	TGTGCCATCAGGCCAGGGGAGGGCTCCGGGGCCAACGTCCTGACTTTC	CAIRPGEGSGANVLTF
TRBV4-1	few	.	TRBJ2-5	TGCGCCAGCAGCCAAGATGGCACAGGGCAAGAGACCCAGTACTTC	CASSQDGTGQETQYF
TRBV18	few	TRBD1	TRBJ1-2	TGTGCCAGCTCACCAACAGGACAGGGCATCTATGGCTACACCTTC	CASSPTGQGIYGYTF
TRBV2	few	.	TRBJ2-1	TGTGCCAGCAGCCGCCGATCAGTCTTGAGCCAATACAATGAGCAGTTCTTC	CASSRRSVLSQYNEQFF
TRBV7-2	few	.	TRBJ2-6	TGTGCCAGCAGCTTAGGGAACCTAGCAACTGGGGCCAACGTCCTGACTTTC	CASSLGNLATGANVLTF
TRBV15	.	.	TRBJ2-5	TGTGCCACCAGCAGAGATAGGGCTCAAGAGACCCAGTACTTC	CATSRDRAQETQYF
TRBV29-1	.	.	TRBJ1-5	TGCAGCGTTGTTGGCAATCAGCCCCAGCATTTT	CSVVGNQPQHF
TRBV29-1	.	.	TRBJ1-1	TGCAGCGTTGAAGGGGGGCCCGACGGGGAAGCTTTCTTT	CSVEGGPDGEAFF
TRBV9	few	TRBD1	TRBJ2-1	TGTGCCAGCAAGGGACAGGGTGCCAATGAGCAGTTCTTC	CASKGQGANEQFF
TRBV3-1	few	.	TRBJ2-2	TGTGCCACGGGCGGGGATTTTACCGGGGAGCTGTTTTTT	CATGGDFTGELFF
TRBV11-2	few	TRBD2	TRBJ2-7	TGTGCCAGCAGCTTAGAAGCCCCCCTAGCGGGGGGCCAATACGAGCAGTACTTC	CASSLEAPLAGGQYEQYF
TRBV18	many	TRBD1	TRBJ2-7	TGTGCCAGCTCAGACGGACAGGGATACGAGCAGTACTTC	CASSDGQGYEQYF
TRBV4-2	.	TRBD2	TRBJ2-3	TGTGCCAGCAGCCAAGAAAGCGGGATAATCACAGATACGCAGTATTTT	CASSQESGIITDTQYF
TRBV12-3/TRBV12-4	.	.	TRBJ1-1	TGTGCCAGCAGGCGGCTGGTTGGGGACACTGAAGCTTTCTTT	CASRRLVGDTEAFF
TRBV4-3	.	.	TRBJ2-1	TGCGCCAGCGCCTTACAGATAAACAATGAGCAGTTCTTC	CASALQINNEQFF
TRBV5-1	.	TRBD2	TRBJ2-1	TGCGCCAGCAGCAGCGGGAAACTGAATGAGCAGTTCTTC	CASSSGKLNEQFF
TRBV6-6	.	.	TRBJ2-1	TGTGCCACCGTTAGGGGGGGTCGGGCCGAGCAGTTCTTC	CATVRGGRAEQFF
TRBV12-3/TRBV12-4	many	.	TRBJ2-1	TGTGCCAGCAGTTTTGCGGGGGCTTCCAATGAGCAGTTCTTC	CASSFAGASNEQFF
TRBV4-2	many	.	TRBJ2-1	TGTGCCAGCAGCCAAGACAGGGGATCTCCCTACAATGAGCAGTTCTTC	CASSQDRGSPYNEQFF
TRBV2	.	TRBD1	TRBJ1-2	TGTGCCAGCAGTCCAGGACAGGCGGCGTATGGCTACACCTTC	CASSPGQAAYGYTF
TRBV5-1	many	TRBD2	TRBJ2-2	TGCGCCAGCAGCTTGAGAGCGGGGGCTAACACCGGGGAGCTGTTTTTT	CASSLRAGANTGELFF
TRBV4-1	many	TRBD2	TRBJ2-7	TGCGCCAGCAGCCGGGACTACCCTACCTACGAGCAGTACTTC	CASSRDYPTYEQYF
TRBV7-2	.	TRBD1	TRBJ1-2	TGTGCCAGCAGCTATGGACAGGGGAGGACAAACTATGGCTACACCTTC	CASSYGQGRTNYGYTF
TRBV20-1	many	.	TRBJ2-1	TGCAGTGCTACTCTAGCGATTTACAATGAGCAGTTCTTC	CSATLAIYNEQFF
TRBV28	.	TRBD1	TRBJ2-5	TGTGCCAGCAGCCATGGGACAGGGAGGGAAAAGACCCAGTACTTC	CASSHGTGREKTQYF
TRBV4-2	few	.	TRBJ2-2	TGTGCCAGCAAACGGGGATATGACACCGGGGAGCTGTTTTTT	CASKRGYDTGELFF
TRBV7-9	.	.	TRBJ1-1	TGTGCCAGCAGCTTGCTGGGACATACGAACACTGAAGCTTTCTTT	CASSLLGHTNTEAFF
TRBV29-1	few	TRBD1	TRBJ2-3	TGCAGCGCCATACAAGCCAAGGGACAGTTGGATACGCAGTATTTT	CSAIQAKGQLDTQYF
TRBV12-3/TRBV12-4	.	.	TRBJ1-1	TGTGCCAGCAGTTTAGTTGGAAGTAGTGGGGAAGCTTTCTTT	CASSLVGSSGEAFF
TRBV29-1	.	TRBD2	TRBJ2-2	TGCAGCGTTAGCGGGAGGGCCGGGGAGCTGTTTTTT	CSVSGRAGELFF
TRBV12-3/TRBV12-4	many	.	TRBJ2-5	TGTGCCAGCAGTCGACAAGAGACCCAGTACTTC	CASSRQETQYF
TRBV5-5	.	.	TRBJ1-6	TGTGCCAGCAGCCCGGATGGACGGAAAAATTCACCCCTCCACTTT	CASSPDGRKNSPLHF